This TCR beta chain was observed in a study of T cell repertoires in cytomegalovirus infection. Study information: Indications came from public TCR beta signatures; they pointed to CMV infection and to a matching HLA type.

TCRdb re-derived calls from the reads in MiXCR, one entry per CDR3 protein. The profile shows around 170,000 distinct CDR3 sequences, over 13% of them singletons. This clonotype appeared many times. Its antigen is not known. Study-wide results and caveats: Cumulative public TCR beta family frequency identified CMV carriers with the relevant HLA. CMV-specific HLA-C-restricted TCR beta clonotypes dominated the ex vivo response.

The specimen sequenced was PBMCs. The receptor was derived from a human donor in good health (CMV status not recorded). Some clones in this sample may be carry-over from other donors' samples.

CDR3 amino acids: CASSLAPATDTQYF. The CDR3, as DNA: TGTGCCAGCAGCTTAGCCCCAGCGACAGATACGCAGTATTTT. The chain uses TRBV7-2 and TRBJ2-3; D gene uncertain. Germline values: CDR1 SGHTA, CDR2 FQGNSA. The length of the CDR3 is 14 residues. V was trimmed by 0 bases and J by 3 bases, leaving 7 bases between them.